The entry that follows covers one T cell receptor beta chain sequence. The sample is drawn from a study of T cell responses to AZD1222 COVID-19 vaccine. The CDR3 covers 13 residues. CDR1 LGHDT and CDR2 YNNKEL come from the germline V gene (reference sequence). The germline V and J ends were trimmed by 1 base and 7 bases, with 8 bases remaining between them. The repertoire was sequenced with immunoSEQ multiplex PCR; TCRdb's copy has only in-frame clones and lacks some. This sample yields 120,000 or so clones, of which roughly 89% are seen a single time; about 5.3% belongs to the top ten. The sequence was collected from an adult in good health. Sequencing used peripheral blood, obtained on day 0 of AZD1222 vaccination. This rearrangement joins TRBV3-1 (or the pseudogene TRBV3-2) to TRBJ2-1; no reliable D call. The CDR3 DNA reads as TGTGCCAGCAGCCAAGGCCCGCGAAATGAGCAGTTCTTC. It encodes CASSQGPRNEQFF.